Described below is a single T cell receptor beta chain sequence and its context. These data originate in a study of cytomegalovirus exposure and HLA in healthy donors. It was with 60 Vbeta and 13 Jbeta primers that the PCR ran. Measured with immunoSEQ multiplex PCR; TCRdb has only the in-frame clones, and not every one. The table includes some 98,000 clones, more than 60% detected once. The CDR3 has 16 amino acids. Germline V gives CDR1 SGHVS, CDR2 FQNEAQ. The ends were cut back, 2 bases at V and 1 base at J, with 12 bases in the middle. This TCR was recovered from a man between 50 and 59 years old in good health and CMV-seronegative. The chain carries TRBV7-8 and TRBJ1-5; D is possibly TRBD1 (5 bases). Sequenced material: PBMCs. CDR3 sequence (DNA): TGTGCCAGCAGCTTATCAGGGTTTCGGAGCAATCAGCCCCAGCATTTT. Encoded protein: CASSLSGFRSNQPQHF. Full variable domain (rest looked up from reference TRBV7-8 and TRBJ1-5): GAGVSQSPRYKVAKRGQDVALRCDPISGHVSLFWYQQALGQGPEFLTYFQNEAQLDKSGLPSDRFFAERPEGSVSTLKIQRTQQEDSAVYLCASSLSGFRSNQPQHFGDGTRLSIL.